This T cell receptor beta chain stems from a study of blood T cell repertoires in COVID-19. Study-wide context: T cells, B-cell-depleted T cells, or PBMCs provided the cDNA or gDNA that served as material.

Trimming removed 3 bases at V and 1 base at J, with 9 bases between. The V gene's germline CDR1 is SGHTA and CDR2 FQGNSA. This CDR3 is built from 14 residues. Method: immunoSEQ multiplex PCR; TCRdb's copy keeps in-frame clones and lacks some. The sample comprises about 180,000 clones, 86% of which are singletons, and 7% to 10% rests with the top ten. This clonotype was sampled from a man aged 45-65 years with active or convalescent COVID-19. This rearrangement joins TRBV7-2 to TRBJ1-1; TRBD1 is a possible D gene (5 bases). Sequenced: peripheral blood. CDR3 amino acids: CASSLGTGNTEAFF. For the CDR3, the DNA is TGTGCCAGCAGCTTGGGAACAGGGAACACTGAAGCTTTCTTT.